The next 7 T cell receptor beta chains were all read from a single sample in a study of somatic mutations in cytotoxic T cells in rheumatoid arthritis. Method: immunoSEQ multiplex PCR; TCRdb's copy keeps in-frame clones and lacks some. Of approximately 13,000 clones listed, approximately 74% are singletons. The sample was CD8+ T cells sorted from blood. The receptors were gathered from a man between 65 and 80 years old in good health.

The V call is TRBV11-2, the J call TRBJ1-1; no firm D call. This CDR3 region has 15 residues. V shed 5 bases and J shed 1 base, with 14 bases lying between them. Per germline, CDR1 SGHAT and CDR2 FQNNGV. The CDR3 nucleotides are TGTGCCAGCAGCGCAGACGTACATCCGAACACTGAAGCTTTCTTT. It is translated as CASSADVHPNTEAFF.

The chain is built from TRBV4-2 and TRBJ2-7; 9 nucleotides line up with TRBD2. Germline CDR1 LGHNA, CDR2 YNFKEQ. With V trimmed by 1 base and J by 2 bases, 6 bases remained unmatched. The CDR3 sequence is 16 residues long. For the CDR3, the DNA is TGTGCCAGCAGCCAAGGGCGGGAGGGAGGGGCCTACGAGCAGTACTTC. Translated: CASSQGREGGAYEQYF.

As concerns this clone: Other DNA sequences within the sample encode an identical CDR3. The chain joins TRBV2 to TRBJ2-7, with unresolved D. Trimming shortened V by 6 bases and J by 2 bases, and 11 bases separated the two germline ends. The CDR3 is 13 residues long. The germline V gene encodes CDR1 SNHLY and CDR2 FYNNEI. The CDR3 is CASRAPEPYEQYF. In nucleotides, the CDR3 is TGTGCCAGCAGGGCCCCGGAACCCTACGAGCAGTACTTC. The complete variable domain, with remaining parts taken from reference TRBV2 and TRBJ2-7, reads EPEVTQTPSHQVTQMGQEVILRCVPISNHLYFYWYRQILGQKVEFLVSFYNNEISEKSEIFDDQFSVERPDGSNFTLKIRSTKLEDSAMYFCASRAPEPYEQYFGPGTRLTVT.

This chain connects TRBV5-6 to TRBJ1-4; D might be TRBD1 (6 bases). The CDR3 length is 13 residues. CDR1 SGHDT and CDR2 YYEEEE come from the germline V gene. With 7 bases removed from V and 5 bases from J, the gap between germline ends came to 12 bases. As DNA, the CDR3 is TGTGCCAGCGAGGGGGGGCGCAATGAAAAACTGTTTTTT. Encoded protein: CASEGGRNEKLFF. The full variable domain, completed using reference TRBV5-6 and TRBJ1-4, is DAGVTQSPTHLIKTRGQQVTLRCSPKSGHDTVSWYQQALGQGPQFIFQYYEEEERQRGNFPDRFSGHQFPNYSSELNVNALLLGDSALYLCASEGGRNEKLFFGSGTQLSVL.

V usage is TRBV27 and J usage is TRBJ1-5; D remains unclear. Germline CDR1 MNHEY, CDR2 SMNVEV (reference sequence). V lost 3 bases to trimming and J lost 3 bases, with 9 bases between them. The CDR3 extends over 14 amino acids. This chain's CDR3 is CASSFRGINQPQHF. For the CDR3, the DNA is TGTGCCAGCAGTTTCCGGGGTATCAATCAGCCCCAGCATTTT.

This chain links TRBV4-2 with TRBJ1-4; 9 bases line up with TRBD1. The CDR3 has 16 residues. The germline CDR1 and CDR2 sequences are LGHNA and YNFKEQ. J lost 3 bases, V lost 0 bases, and 2 bases had no gene match. DNA for the CDR3: TGTGCCAGCAGCCAAGAAAGGGACAGGGCTAATGAAAAACTGTTTTTT. It yields the protein CASSQERDRANEKLFF.

This chain links TRBV2 with TRBJ1-4; D possibly corresponds to TRBD1 (5 bases). Trimming stripped 7 bases from V and 8 bases from J, with 20 bases between. CDR1 is SNHLY, CDR2 FYNNEI, per germline. CDR3 length: 15 residues. For the CDR3, the DNA is TGTGCCAGCACATGGAATAGGGACTGGGAGGAAAAACTGTTTTTT. Its translation: CASTWNRDWEEKLFF.